The TCR beta chain under discussion was sequenced for a study of T cells in Graves' hyperthyroidism and ophthalmopathy. Study findings and constraints: A median about 6 months before onset, the model predicted ophthalmopathy.

RNA transcripts gave rise to amplified TCR beta CDR3 regions. A first-round RT-PCR of the TCR CDR3 used the HTBI primer set. TCRdb independently ran MiXCR on the multiplex PCR reads; one entry per CDR3 protein. The top ten hold roughly 33% of the sample, which has a few hundred thousand distinct CDR3 sequences, under 15% seen once. The diagnoses drew upon clinical symptoms, serum thyroxine and TRAb, thyroid ultrasound and orbital computed tomography. This clonotype was observed a few times. Its antigen is not identified. The sequence was collected from a woman in her 30s with Graves' hyperthyroidism. The sample comprised blood.

Here the CDR3 DNA reads TGTGCCAGCAGCGAGACAGCCTACGAGCAGTACTTC. It is translated as CASSETAYEQYF. The chain has TRBV7-8 and TRBJ2-7; weak D call: TRBD1 (5 bases). The CDR3 is made up of 12 amino acids. Germline CDR1 is SGHVS and CDR2 is FQNEAQ. V lost 5 bases, J lost 2 bases, and 7 bases lay in between.